The 2 T cell receptor beta chains given below trace back to one sample, sequenced in a study of shared clonotypes between healthy human individuals. Clones were read by immunoSEQ multiplex PCR, and TCRdb kept only the in-frame ones, dropping some. Among under 2.5 million clones listed, under 95% were seen once. Sequencing was carried out using naive CD4+ T cells from PBMCs. This sample's subset: CD45RA+ positively selected. Receptors were obtained from a man younger than 30 in good health. Some clones in this sample may be carry-over from other donors' samples.

This clone was seen once. V is TRBV4-2 and J is TRBJ2-7; TRBD2 is a possible D gene (5 bases). This CDR3 has 14 amino acids. Germline CDR1 LGHNA, CDR2 YNFKEQ. Trimming shortened V by 0 bases and J by 0 bases, and 6 bases separated the two germline ends. DNA of the CDR3: TGTGCCAGCAGCCAAGATGAGGGCTCCTACGAGCAGTACTTC. This sequence encodes CASSQDEGSYEQYF.

This clone was counted a single time. Other DNA sequences of this sample code for an identical CDR3. V is TRBV5-4 and J is TRBJ2-5; 8 nucleotides agree with TRBD1. From germline, CDR1 is SGHNT and CDR2 YYREEE (reference sequence). This CDR3 has 14 amino acids. Germline trimming cut 2 bases from V and 5 bases from J; bases unmatched to any gene: 5. The CDR3 DNA reads TGTGCCAGCAGCTTAACAGGGGGTGGGGAGACCCAGTACTTC. Its protein is CASSLTGGGETQYF.